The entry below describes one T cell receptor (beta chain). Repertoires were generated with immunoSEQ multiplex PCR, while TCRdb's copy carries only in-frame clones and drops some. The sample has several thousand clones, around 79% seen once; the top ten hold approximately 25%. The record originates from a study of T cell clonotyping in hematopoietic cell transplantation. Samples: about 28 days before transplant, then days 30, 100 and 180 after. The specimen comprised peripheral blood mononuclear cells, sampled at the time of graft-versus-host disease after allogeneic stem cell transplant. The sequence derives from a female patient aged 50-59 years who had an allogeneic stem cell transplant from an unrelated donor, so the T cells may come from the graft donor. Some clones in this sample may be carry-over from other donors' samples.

The CDR3 DNA follows: TGTGCCACCAGCAGAAGGACCTCTGGGGCCAACGTCCTGACTTTC. It codes for CATSRRTSGANVLTF. V usage is TRBV15 and J usage is TRBJ2-6, with no clear D. Looked up from germline, CDR1 is LNHNV and CDR2 is YYDKDF (reference sequence). Trimming took off 2 bases at V and 0 bases at J, with 5 bases between the two ends. The CDR3 is 15 amino acids.